The entry below describes one T cell receptor beta chain. The entry originates in a study of lymphopenia after photon versus proton radiotherapy. The CDR3 totals 16 residues. Germline V gene sequence: CDR1 MGHDK, CDR2 SYGVNS. Trimming pared 6 bases from V and 2 bases from J, leaving 18 bases between. Repertoires were generated with immunoSEQ multiplex PCR, while TCRdb's copy carries only in-frame clones and drops some. The profile shows tens of thousands of clones, 70% to 85% of them singletons. The rearrangement links TRBV25-1 to TRBJ2-3; a weak D match, TRBD1 (6 bases). The material was peripheral blood, obtained from a patient treated with proton-based radiotherapy. The sequence was collected from a woman between 65 and 79 years old with pancreatic cancer. The CDR3 is CASSDLRTGHTDTQYF. The CDR3 bases are TGTGCCAGCAGCGACCTGAGGACGGGACACACAGATACGCAGTATTTT.